What follows are 2 T cell receptor beta chains derived from one specimen sequenced in a study of shared clonotypes between healthy human individuals. CD45RO-negative, CCR7-selected cells formed the naive CD8 fraction, which excluded terminally differentiated effector memory CD45RA+ cells. Profiling relied on immunoSEQ multiplex PCR, and the TCRdb table lists in-frame clones only, not all of them. Here the sample spans about 2 million clones, roughly 95% being singletons. Sequencing used naive CD8+ T cells sorted from blood. The receptors were sampled from a man aged 18 to 29 in good health.

The rearrangement uses TRBV11-2 and TRBJ2-2; a weak D match, TRBD1 (5 bases). The V and J ends lost 1 base and 5 bases respectively, with 17 bases between them. CDR3 length: 17 amino acids. CDR1 is SGHAT and CDR2 is FQNNGV in the germline V gene. CDR3 region: CASSLARRAGWTGELFF. CDR3 sequence (DNA): TGTGCCAGCAGCTTAGCCCGCAGGGCTGGATGGACCGGGGAGCTGTTTTTT.

The rearrangement links TRBV11-2 to TRBJ2-2; 11 bases map to TRBD2. Trimming took 4 bases from V and 7 from J; bases not matched to a gene: 11. The CDR3 has 17 amino acids. Germline CDR1 and CDR2: SGHAT and FQNNGV. The CDR3 bases are TGTGCCAGCAGCTCTACTAGCGGGGGCCCCTGGGACGGGGAGCTGTTTTTT. Protein: CASSSTSGGPWDGELFF.